A single T cell receptor beta chain is shown here with its context. Its antigen is unidentified. Other DNA variants within this sample encode the same CDR3. The data originate from a study of shared clonotypes between healthy human individuals. Overall study findings and caveats: Rarefaction revealed incomplete sorted-subset sequencing despite large depth. For naive CD4 cells, roughly 5% of clonotypes were shared across a few donors.

Donors comprised healthy HIV-negative adults lacking recent acute infections or vaccinations. Several immunoSEQ plates received, in even portions, the genomic DNA of each subset. Clones were read by immunoSEQ multiplex PCR, and TCRdb kept only the in-frame ones, dropping some. Of hundreds of thousands of clones in the sample, around 78% were seen once. Between the trimmed V and J ends, which lost 2 bases and 6 bases, there was a span of 6 bases. Germline CDR1 and CDR2: DFQATT and SNEGSKA (reference sequence). This CDR3 comprises 11 residues. Input material: memory CD4+ T cells sorted from blood. Subset defined: CD45RA-negative fraction. The sequence derives from a woman under 40 in good health. This chain joins TRBV20-1 and TRBJ2-3; D is undetermined. CDR3 DNA: TGCAGTGCTAGAATTGCGGATACGCAGTATTTT. It codes for CSARIADTQYF.